The present entry profiles one TCR beta chain with its context. Its antigen remains unidentified. With 4 bases clipped from V and 5 bases from J, the junction kept 5 bases outside the gene matches. Germline assignment: CDR1 KGHDR and CDR2 SFDVKD. The CDR3 totals 15 residues. Clones were sequenced by immunoSEQ multiplex PCR, and TCRdb holds only the in-frame ones, with some missing. The table records some 43,000 clones, 81% of them present only once. This sample is drawn from a study of T cells in tumors after PD-1 blockade. Across the study: Some patients also took daily vismodegib 150 mg during anti-PD-1 treatment.

Template: tumor biopsy or peripheral blood genomic DNA, about 616-6,004 ng per sample. General study results and limits: Blood contained 35% to 50% of the tumor's TCR clonotypes.

This chain connects TRBV24-1 to TRBJ2-2; 8 nucleotides match TRBD1. The source of this sequence is a human donor with basal cell carcinoma. The material sequenced was PBMCs, taken before anti-PD-1 treatment. CDR3 sequence reads: CATSDQDRETGELFF. DNA for the CDR3: TGTGCCACCAGTGACCAGGACAGGGAAACCGGGGAGCTGTTTTTT.